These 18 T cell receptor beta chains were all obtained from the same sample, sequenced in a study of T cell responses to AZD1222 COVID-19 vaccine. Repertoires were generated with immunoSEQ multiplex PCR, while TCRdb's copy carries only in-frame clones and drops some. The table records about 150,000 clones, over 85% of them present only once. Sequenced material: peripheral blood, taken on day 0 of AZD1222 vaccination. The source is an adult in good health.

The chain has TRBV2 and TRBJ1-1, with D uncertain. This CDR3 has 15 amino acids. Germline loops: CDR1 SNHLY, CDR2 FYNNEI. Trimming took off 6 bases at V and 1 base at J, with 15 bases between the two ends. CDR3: CASRGPRAGNTEAFF. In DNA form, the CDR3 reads TGTGCCAGCAGGGGCCCCCGGGCGGGGAACACTGAAGCTTTCTTT.

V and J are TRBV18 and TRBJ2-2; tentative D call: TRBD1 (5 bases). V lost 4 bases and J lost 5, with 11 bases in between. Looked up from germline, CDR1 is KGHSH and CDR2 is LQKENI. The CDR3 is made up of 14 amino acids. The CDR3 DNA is TGTGCCAGCTCACTTTACCAGGGAACCGGGGAGCTGTTTTTT. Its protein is CASSLYQGTGELFF. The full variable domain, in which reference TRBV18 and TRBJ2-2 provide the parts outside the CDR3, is NAGVMQNPRHLVRRRGQEARLRCSPMKGHSHVYWYRQLPEEGLKFMVYLQKENIIDESGMPKERFSAEFPKEGPSILRIQQVVRGDSAAYFCASSLYQGTGELFFGEGSRLTVL.

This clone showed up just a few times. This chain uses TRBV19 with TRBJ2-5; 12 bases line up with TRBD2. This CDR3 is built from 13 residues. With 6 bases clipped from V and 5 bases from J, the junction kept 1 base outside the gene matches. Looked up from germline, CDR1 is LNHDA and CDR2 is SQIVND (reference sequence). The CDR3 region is CASSLAGGETQYF. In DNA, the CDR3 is TGTGCCAGTAGCCTAGCGGGAGGGGAGACCCAGTACTTC.

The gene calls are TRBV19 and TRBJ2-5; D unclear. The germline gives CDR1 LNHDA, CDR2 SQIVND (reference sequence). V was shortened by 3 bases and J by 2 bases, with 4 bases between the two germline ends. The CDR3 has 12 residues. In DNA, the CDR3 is TGTGCCAGTAGTATGTCTCAAGAGACCCAGTACTTC. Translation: CASSMSQETQYF.

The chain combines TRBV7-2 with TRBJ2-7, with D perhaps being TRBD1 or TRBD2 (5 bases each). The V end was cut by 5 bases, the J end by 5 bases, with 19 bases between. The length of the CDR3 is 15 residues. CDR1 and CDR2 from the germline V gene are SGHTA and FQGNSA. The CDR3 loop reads CASSPSGARAHEQYF. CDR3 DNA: TGTGCCAGCAGCCCCTCCGGGGCTAGGGCCCACGAGCAGTACTTC.

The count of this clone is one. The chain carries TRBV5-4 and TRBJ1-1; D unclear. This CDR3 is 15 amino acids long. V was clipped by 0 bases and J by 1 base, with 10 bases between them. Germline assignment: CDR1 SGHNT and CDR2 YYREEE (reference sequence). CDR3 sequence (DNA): TGTGCCAGCAGCTTGGGGCGGGCCAGGAACACTGAAGCTTTCTTT. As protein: CASSLGRARNTEAFF.

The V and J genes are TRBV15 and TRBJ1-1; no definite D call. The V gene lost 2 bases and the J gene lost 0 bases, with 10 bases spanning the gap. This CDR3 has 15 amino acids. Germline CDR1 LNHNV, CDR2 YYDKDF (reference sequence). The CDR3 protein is CATSRPGPVNTEAFF. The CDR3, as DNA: TGTGCCACCAGCAGACCTGGACCGGTGAACACTGAAGCTTTCTTT.

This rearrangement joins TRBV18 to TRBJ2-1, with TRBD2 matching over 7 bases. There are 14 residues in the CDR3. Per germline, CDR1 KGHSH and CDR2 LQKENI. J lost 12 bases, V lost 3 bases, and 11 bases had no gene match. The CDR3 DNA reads TGTGCCAGCTCACCTTCATCGGGAGGACTAATGCAGTTCTTC. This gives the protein CASSPSSGGLMQFF.

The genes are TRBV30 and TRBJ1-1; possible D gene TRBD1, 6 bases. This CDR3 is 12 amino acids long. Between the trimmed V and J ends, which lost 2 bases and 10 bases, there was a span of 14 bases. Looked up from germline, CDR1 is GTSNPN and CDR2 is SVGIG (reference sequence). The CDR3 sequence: CAWSFGGLRAFF. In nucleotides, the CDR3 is TGTGCCTGGAGTTTCGGGGGGCTGAGAGCTTTCTTT.

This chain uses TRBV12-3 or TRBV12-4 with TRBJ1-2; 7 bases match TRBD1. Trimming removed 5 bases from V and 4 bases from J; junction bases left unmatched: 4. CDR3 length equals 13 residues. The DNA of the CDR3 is TGTGCCAGCAGTCCCAGGACAGGCTATGGCTACACCTTC. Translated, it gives CASSPRTGYGYTF.

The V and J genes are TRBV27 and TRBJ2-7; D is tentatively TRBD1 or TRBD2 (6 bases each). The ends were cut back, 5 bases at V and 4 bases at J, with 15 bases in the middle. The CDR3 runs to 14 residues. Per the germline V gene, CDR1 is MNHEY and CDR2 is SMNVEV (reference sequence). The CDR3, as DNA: TGTGCCAGCAGTAGGGGGAGGACCGGTTACGAGCAGTACTTC. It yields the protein CASSRGRTGYEQYF.

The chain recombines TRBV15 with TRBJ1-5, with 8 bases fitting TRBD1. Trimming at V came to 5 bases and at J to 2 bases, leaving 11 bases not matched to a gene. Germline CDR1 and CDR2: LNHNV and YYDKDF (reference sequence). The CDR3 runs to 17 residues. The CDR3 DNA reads TGTGCCACCAGCCCACCCCCTAAACAGGGGGGCAATCAGCCCCAGCATTTT. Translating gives CATSPPPKQGGNQPQHF.

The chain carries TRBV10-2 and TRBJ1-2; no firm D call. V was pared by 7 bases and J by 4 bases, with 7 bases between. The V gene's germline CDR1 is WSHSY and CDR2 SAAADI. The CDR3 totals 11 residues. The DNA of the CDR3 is TGCGCCAGCATGGGGAGCTATGGCTACACCTTC. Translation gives CASMGSYGYTF.

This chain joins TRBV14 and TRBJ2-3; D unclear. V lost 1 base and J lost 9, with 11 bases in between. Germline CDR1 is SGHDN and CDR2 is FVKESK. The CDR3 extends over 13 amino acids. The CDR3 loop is CASSQVSLLTQYF. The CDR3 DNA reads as TGTGCCAGCAGCCAAGTTAGTCTCTTAACGCAGTATTTT. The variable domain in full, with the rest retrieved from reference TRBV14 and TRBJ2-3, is EAGVTQFPSHSVIEKGQTVTLRCDPISGHDNLYWYRRVMGKEIKFLLHFVKESKQDESGMPNNRFLAERTGGTYSTLKVQPAELEDSGVYFCASSQVSLLTQYFGPGTRLTVL.

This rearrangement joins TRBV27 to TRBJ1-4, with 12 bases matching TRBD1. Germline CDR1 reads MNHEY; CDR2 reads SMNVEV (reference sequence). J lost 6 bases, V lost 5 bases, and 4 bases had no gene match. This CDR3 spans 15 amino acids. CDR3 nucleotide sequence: TGTGCCAGCAGTGGGACAGGGGGCGGGCATGAAAAACTGTTTTTT. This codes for CASSGTGGGHEKLFF.

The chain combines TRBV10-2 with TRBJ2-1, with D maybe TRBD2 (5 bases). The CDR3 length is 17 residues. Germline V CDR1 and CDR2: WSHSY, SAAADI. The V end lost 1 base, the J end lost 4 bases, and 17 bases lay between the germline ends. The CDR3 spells CASSEWEMGRAYNEQFF. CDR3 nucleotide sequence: TGCGCCAGCAGTGAGTGGGAGATGGGCCGGGCTTACAATGAGCAGTTCTTC.

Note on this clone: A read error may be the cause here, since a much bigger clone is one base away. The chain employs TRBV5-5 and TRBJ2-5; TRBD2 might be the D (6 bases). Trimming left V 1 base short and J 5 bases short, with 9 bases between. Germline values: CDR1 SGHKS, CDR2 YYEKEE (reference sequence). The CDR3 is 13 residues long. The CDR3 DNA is TGTGCCAGCAGCTTGAGGCTAGCGGAGACCCAGTACTTC. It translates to CASSLRLAETQYF.

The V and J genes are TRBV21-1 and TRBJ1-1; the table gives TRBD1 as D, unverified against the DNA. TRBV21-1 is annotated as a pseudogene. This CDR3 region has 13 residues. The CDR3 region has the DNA TGTGCCAGCAGCCCCCGACAGGGCACTGAAGCTTTCTTT. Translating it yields CASSPRQGTEAFF.